These 11 T cell receptor beta chains share one sample of origin, sequenced in a study of Tregs in tolerant kidney transplant recipients. TCRdb's table, derived via immunoSEQ multiplex PCR, lists solely in-frame clones and lacks some. The data hold more than 95,000 clones, with about 90% observed a single time. Sequencing was performed on CD4+ T cells from blood. These receptors were obtained from a human donor in good health.

This clone was seen only once. The chain carries TRBV10-1 and TRBJ1-1; no clear D gene. Germline CDR1 is WNHNN and CDR2 is SYGVQD (reference sequence). V was shortened by 0 bases and J by 3 bases, with 5 bases between the two germline ends. The CDR3 extends over 13 amino acids. The CDR3 reads CASSESMDTEAFF. In DNA, the CDR3 is TGCGCCAGCAGTGAGTCGATGGACACTGAAGCTTTCTTT.

CDR3: CASSPYTSGAGANVLTF. The CDR3, as DNA: TGTGCCAGCAGTCCATACACTAGCGGGGCTGGGGCCAACGTCCTGACTTTC. This chain joins TRBV27 and TRBJ2-6, with 10 bases identical to TRBD2. Per germline, CDR1 MNHEY and CDR2 SMNVEV (reference sequence). V lost 5 bases to trimming and J lost 2 bases; unmatched junction nucleotides: 6. This CDR3 spans 17 amino acids.

This sequence joins TRBV6-6 and TRBJ2-1, with D possibly being TRBD2 (5 bases). The V and J ends lost 2 bases and 9 bases respectively, with 11 bases between them. Germline V gene data show CDR1 as MNHNY and CDR2 as SVGAGI (reference sequence). The CDR3 is 13 residues long. The CDR3 here is CASSYTSEGEQFF. DNA of the CDR3: TGTGCCAGCAGTTACACCAGCGAGGGTGAGCAGTTCTTC.

The chain carries TRBV5-1 and TRBJ2-3; either TRBD1 or TRBD2 may fit D (5 bases each). CDR3 length equals 16 residues. Germline V gene data show CDR1 as SGHRS and CDR2 as YFSETQ. Deletions cut 4 bases from V and 2 bases from J, with 17 bases between. The CDR3 loop reads CASSPSPGQTTDTQYF. CDR3 sequence (DNA): TGCGCCAGCAGCCCTTCCCCGGGGCAGACCACAGATACGCAGTATTTT.

The J gene is TRBJ1-2, the V gene TRBV7-3, with a possible D match to TRBD1 (6 bases). With 6 bases removed from V and 5 bases from J, the gap between germline ends came to 13 bases. CDR1 is SGHTA and CDR2 is FQGTGA in the germline V gene. The CDR3 is 13 residues long. CDR3 in amino acids: CASSFGQQYGYTF. The CDR3 bases are TGTGCCAGCAGTTTCGGACAGCAATATGGCTACACCTTC.

The chain's CDR3 is CASSLRYEGIGNTIYF. For the CDR3, the DNA is TGTGCCAGCAGCCTCAGATACGAGGGGATCGGAAACACCATATATTTT. The rearrangement joins TRBV4-2 to TRBJ1-3; D may be TRBD1 (5 bases). Per the germline V gene, CDR1 is LGHNA and CDR2 is YNFKEQ. The V and J ends lost 4 bases and 4 bases respectively, with 17 bases between them. CDR3 length: 16 amino acids.

The chain combines TRBV5-1 with TRBJ1-4; 7 nucleotides agree with TRBD1. The germline CDR1 and CDR2 sequences are SGHRS and YFSETQ. Losses at the gene ends were 4 bases for V and 5 bases for J; bases not matched to a gene: 8. The CDR3 consists of 15 residues. The CDR3 reads CASSPGDSTNEKLFF. CDR3 nucleotides: TGCGCCAGCAGCCCGGGGGACAGTACCAATGAAAAACTGTTTTTT.

The rearrangement uses TRBV7-9 and TRBJ2-6; D unresolved. Germline assignment: CDR1 SEHNR and CDR2 FQNEAQ (reference sequence). Trimming removed 3 bases from V and 2 bases from J, with 20 bases in between. The CDR3 has 19 residues. As DNA, the CDR3 is TGTGCCAGCAGCTTTCCTCGGCAGGCCAAAGTAACTGGGGCCAACGTCCTGACTTTC. It translates to CASSFPRQAKVTGANVLTF.

The chain has TRBV10-2 and TRBJ1-5; D not certain. The CDR3 loop spans 13 amino acids. Germline assignment: CDR1 WSHSY and CDR2 SAAADI. The V gene lost 8 bases and the J gene lost 1 base, with 9 bases spanning the gap. CDR3 sequence (DNA): TGCGCCAGCCGAATTGGGAGCAATCAGCCCCAGCATTTT. Amino acid sequence: CASRIGSNQPQHF.

CDR3 nucleotides: TGTGCCAGCAGCCCGCAAGCCCACTTTATAGAGACCCAGTACTTC. Its translation: CASSPQAHFIETQYF. The chain carries TRBV5-4 and TRBJ2-5, with D unresolved. This CDR3 is built from 15 residues. V lost 4 bases, J lost 4 bases, and 17 bases lay in between. In germline, CDR1 is SGHNT, CDR2 YYREEE (reference sequence).

This clone appeared a few times. The rearrangement uses TRBV2 and TRBJ1-2; no firm D call. Germline V gene lookup returns CDR1 SNHLY and CDR2 FYNNEI. V was pared by 7 bases and J by 2 bases, with 8 bases between. The CDR3 has 12 amino acids. The CDR3 sequence is CASIGTNYGYTF. Written as DNA, the CDR3 is TGTGCCAGCATCGGCACCAACTATGGCTACACCTTC. The full variable domain, completed using reference TRBV2 and TRBJ1-2, is EPEVTQTPSHQVTQMGQEVILRCVPISNHLYFYWYRQILGQKVEFLVSFYNNEISEKSEIFDDQFSVERPDGSNFTLKIRSTKLEDSAMYFCASIGTNYGYTFGSGTRLTVV.